This TCR beta chain originates from a study of blood T cell repertoires in COVID-19. Repertoires were generated with immunoSEQ multiplex PCR, while TCRdb's copy carries only in-frame clones and drops some. Here the sample spans 190,000 or so clones, about 87% being singletons. The CDR3 has 16 residues. In germline, CDR1 is LNHNV, CDR2 YYDKDF (reference sequence). Trimming removed 3 bases at V and 0 bases at J, with 15 bases between. The specimen sequenced was peripheral blood. V is TRBV15 and J is TRBJ2-7, with a possible D match to TRBD2 (6 bases). This receptor was identified in a woman aged 18-29 years who had recovered from COVID-19. CDR3 in DNA: TGTGCCACCAGCAGGGCGGCAGGGACTTACTCCTACGAGCAGTACTTC. It translates to CATSRAAGTYSYEQYF.